Each of the 20 T cell receptor beta chains below was sequenced from the same sample in a study of technical replicates of blood from a handful of donors. Measured with immunoSEQ multiplex PCR; TCRdb has only the in-frame clones, and not every one. The sample has around 76,000 clones, more than 90% seen once. Sequenced sample: T cells isolated from PBMCs. Every receptor here comes from a human donor in good health.

This chain uses TRBV29-1 with TRBJ1-2, with TRBD1 identical over 8 bases. V trimming: 5 bases; J trimming: 5 bases; junction bases outside the gene matches: 10. In germline, CDR1 is SQVTM, CDR2 ANQGSEA. The CDR3 has 14 amino acids. This chain's CDR3 is CSVTVTGAPYGYTF. The CDR3 DNA reads as TGCAGCGTTACTGTGACAGGGGCGCCGTATGGCTACACCTTC.

V usage is TRBV6-1 and J usage is TRBJ1-1; tentative D call: TRBD1 (6 bases). V lost 6 bases, J lost 4 bases, and 12 bases lay in between. This CDR3 is 13 amino acids long. Germline CDR1 MNHNS, CDR2 SASEGT. The chain's CDR3 is CASSEQGITEAFF. The CDR3 DNA is TGTGCCAGCAGCGAACAGGGAATCACTGAAGCTTTCTTT.

The chain couples TRBV6-5 to TRBJ2-5; the D gene is possibly TRBD2 (7 bases). Trimming took 10 bases from V and 5 from J, leaving 11 bases between them. This CDR3 comprises 11 residues. Germline V gene lookup returns CDR1 MNHEY and CDR2 SVGAGI. The chain's CDR3 is CAIGGPETQYF. The CDR3 bases are TGTGCCATCGGGGGGCCCGAGACCCAGTACTTC.

V usage is TRBV18 and J usage is TRBJ2-2, with 10 bases identical to TRBD1. CDR1 is KGHSH, CDR2 LQKENI, per germline. This CDR3 is 17 amino acids long. The V segment lost 3 bases and the J segment 6 bases; nucleotides outside the gene matches: 10. The CDR3 is CASSPSRDRGISGELFF. The CDR3 nucleotides read TGTGCCAGCTCACCGAGCCGGGACAGGGGAATATCCGGGGAGCTGTTTTTT.

This chain uses TRBV11-2 with TRBJ2-5, with TRBD1 matching 11 bases. The ends lost 5 bases at V and 4 bases at J; junction bases unmatched: 9. This CDR3 contains 16 residues. CDR1 SGHAT and CDR2 FQNNGV come from the germline V gene. For the CDR3, the DNA is TGTGCCAGCAGCCTAAGGACAGGGGGCTTTGGAGAGACCCAGTACTTC. It encodes CASSLRTGGFGETQYF.

The chain has TRBV28 and TRBJ1-1, with 7 bases matching TRBD1. Per the germline V gene, CDR1 is MDHEN and CDR2 is SYDVKM. Trimming removed 4 bases from V and 2 bases from J; junction bases left unmatched: 10. This CDR3 contains 16 residues. The CDR3, as DNA: TGTGCCAGCAGTTCGCCCCGGACAGGAGGTAACACTGAAGCTTTCTTT. Amino acid sequence: CASSSPRTGGNTEAFF.

This clone showed up just a few times. The chain carries TRBV7-9 and TRBJ2-7, with 10 bases identical to TRBD2. The CDR3 sequence is 14 residues long. The V segment lost 5 bases and the J segment 3 bases; nucleotides outside the gene matches: 4. The germline gives CDR1 SEHNR, CDR2 FQNEAQ (reference sequence). This CDR3 reads CASSPRTSGYEQYF. Written as DNA, the CDR3 is TGTGCCAGCAGCCCACGGACTAGCGGCTACGAGCAGTACTTC.

CDR3 loop: CASSLGGQATYEQYF. In DNA form, the CDR3 reads TGTGCCAGCAGCTTAGGGGGACAGGCTACCTACGAGCAGTACTTC. V and J are TRBV11-2 and TRBJ2-7, with 8 positions matching TRBD1. The CDR3 length is 15 residues. Germline CDR1 SGHAT, CDR2 FQNNGV. V lost 1 base to trimming and J lost 2 bases; unmatched junction nucleotides: 4.

The chain recombines TRBV13 with TRBJ2-7, with 9 positions matching TRBD1. The CDR3 runs to 13 residues. Per germline, CDR1 PRHDT and CDR2 FYEKMQ (reference sequence). V lost 5 bases to trimming and J lost 3 bases; unmatched junction nucleotides: 2. The CDR3 sequence is CASSRDRDYEQYF. The CDR3 DNA sequence: TGTGCCAGCAGCCGGGACAGGGACTACGAGCAGTACTTC.

V gene TRBV4-1 combines with J gene TRBJ2-2, with D uncertain. Germline V gene sequence: CDR1 MGHRA, CDR2 YSYEKL. Trimming left V 1 base short and J 5 bases short, with 5 bases between. The CDR3 runs to 13 residues. The CDR3 DNA reads TGCGCCAGCAGCCAAGTTCTTACCGGGGAGCTGTTTTTT. Translating it yields CASSQVLTGELFF.

J is TRBJ2-2 and V is TRBV27; a possible D gene is TRBD2 (6 bases). Deletions cut 8 bases from V and 7 bases from J, with 14 bases between. Per germline, CDR1 MNHEY and CDR2 SMNVEV (reference sequence). This CDR3 has 13 residues. The CDR3 here is CASRLAFDGELFF. As DNA, the CDR3 is TGTGCCAGCCGGCTAGCGTTTGACGGGGAGCTGTTTTTT.

V gene TRBV28 combines with J gene TRBJ1-2; 8 bases fit TRBD1. There are 15 residues in the CDR3. Germline CDR1 MDHEN, CDR2 SYDVKM. V gave up 6 bases and J gave up 6 bases; unmatched junction bases: 12. DNA for the CDR3: TGTGCCAGCAGACCCTCGGGGACAGGCGTAAATGGCTACACCTTC. Its translation: CASRPSGTGVNGYTF.

This chain uses TRBV19 with TRBJ2-7, with D maybe TRBD1 (6 bases). The CDR3 is made up of 17 amino acids. V was shortened by 1 base and J by 3 bases, with 19 bases between the two germline ends. Germline V lookup: CDR1 LNHDA, CDR2 SQIVND (reference sequence). CDR3 sequence: CASSIVLATGHLYEQYF. As DNA, the CDR3 is TGTGCCAGTAGTATAGTTTTGGCGACAGGACATCTCTACGAGCAGTACTTC.

The V call is TRBV6-5, the J call TRBJ1-5, with D perhaps matching TRBD1 (6 bases). Deletions cut 6 bases from V and 3 bases from J, with 9 bases between. The germline CDR1 and CDR2 sequences are MNHEY and SVGAGI. This CDR3 has 13 amino acids. CDR3 amino acids: CASRDRNNQPQHF. The CDR3, as DNA: TGTGCCAGCAGAGACAGGAACAATCAGCCCCAGCATTTT.

V is TRBV20-1 and J is TRBJ1-4, with D unresolved. Germline CDR1 reads DFQATT; CDR2 reads SNEGSKA (reference sequence). V was shortened by 4 bases and J by 8 bases, with 8 bases between the two germline ends. The CDR3 extends over 11 amino acids. The CDR3: CSAKRGEKLFF. Here the CDR3 DNA reads TGCAGTGCTAAGAGAGGGGAAAAACTGTTTTTT.

The rearrangement uses TRBV5-4 and TRBJ1-1; 9 bases agree with TRBD1. The CDR3 contains 14 residues. The germline CDR1 and CDR2 sequences are SGHNT and YYREEE (reference sequence). After removal of 3 bases from V and 4 bases from J, the junction contained 4 bases not matched to a gene. Written as DNA, the CDR3 is TGTGCCAGCAGCTGGGACAGGGAAACCACTGAAGCTTTCTTT. It yields the protein CASSWDRETTEAFF.

The rearrangement joins TRBV4-3 to TRBJ2-1; D unclear. CDR3 length: 12 residues. Between the trimmed V and J ends, which lost 0 bases and 9 bases, there was a span of 6 bases. Germline CDR1 LGHNA, CDR2 YSLEER. The CDR3, as DNA: TGCGCCAGCAGCCAAGATCCCCTTGAGCAGTTCTTC. Translation gives CASSQDPLEQFF.

The chain recombines TRBV28 with TRBJ2-7, with a tentative D call TRBD2 (5 bases). V lost 3 bases, J lost 3 bases, and 9 bases lay in between. This CDR3 region has 13 residues. Looked up from germline, CDR1 is MDHEN and CDR2 is SYDVKM. CDR3 sequence reads: CASSFSGDYEQYF. DNA for the CDR3: TGTGCCAGCAGTTTTTCCGGGGACTACGAGCAGTACTTC.

The rearrangement links TRBV27 to TRBJ1-1; D is possibly TRBD1 (6 bases). V was cut by 5 bases and J by 1 base, with 17 bases left in between. The length of the CDR3 is 16 residues. Germline CDR1 MNHEY, CDR2 SMNVEV (reference sequence). The CDR3 sequence is CASSTQGGRTNTEAFF. In DNA form, the CDR3 reads TGTGCCAGCAGTACCCAAGGGGGAAGGACGAACACTGAAGCTTTCTTT.

The J gene is TRBJ1-1, the V gene TRBV7-3, with a possible D match to TRBD1 (6 bases). The V end was cut by 8 bases, the J end by 7 bases, with 23 bases between. The CDR3 length is 15 residues. Looked up from germline, CDR1 is SGHTA and CDR2 is FQGTGA. The CDR3 protein is CASGSFPTGSSEAFF. The CDR3 DNA reads as TGTGCCAGCGGATCATTCCCCACAGGGTCCAGTGAAGCTTTCTTT. Based on the CDR3 plus reference TRBV7-3 and TRBJ1-1, the full variable domain is GAGVSQTPSNKVTEKGKYVELRCDPISGHTALYWYRQSLGQGPEFLIYFQGTGAADDSGLPNDRFFAVRPEGSVSTLKIQRTERGDSAVYLCASGSFPTGSSEAFFGQGTRLTVV.